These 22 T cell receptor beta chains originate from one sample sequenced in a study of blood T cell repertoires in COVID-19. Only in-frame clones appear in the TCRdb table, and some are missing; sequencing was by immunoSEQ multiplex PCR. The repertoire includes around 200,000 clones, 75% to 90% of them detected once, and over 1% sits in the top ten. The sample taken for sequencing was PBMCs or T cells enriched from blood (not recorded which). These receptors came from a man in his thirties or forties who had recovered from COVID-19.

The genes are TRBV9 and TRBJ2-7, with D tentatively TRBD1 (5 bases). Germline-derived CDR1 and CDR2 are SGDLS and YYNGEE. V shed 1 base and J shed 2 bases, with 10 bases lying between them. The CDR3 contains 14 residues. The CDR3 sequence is CASSVLDSPYEQYF. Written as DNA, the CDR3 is TGTGCCAGCAGCGTACTAGACAGCCCCTACGAGCAGTACTTC.

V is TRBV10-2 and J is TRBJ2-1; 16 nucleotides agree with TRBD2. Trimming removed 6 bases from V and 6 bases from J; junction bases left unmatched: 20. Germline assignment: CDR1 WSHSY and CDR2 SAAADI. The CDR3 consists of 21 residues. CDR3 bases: TGCGCCAGCAGGGACTACTACGGGACTAGCGGGAGGGCCTATCGTCTCAATGAGCAGTTCTTC. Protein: CASRDYYGTSGRAYRLNEQFF.

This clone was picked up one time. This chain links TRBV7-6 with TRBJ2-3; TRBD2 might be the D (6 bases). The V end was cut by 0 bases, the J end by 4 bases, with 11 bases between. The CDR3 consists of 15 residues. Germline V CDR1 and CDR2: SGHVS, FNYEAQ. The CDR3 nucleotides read TGTGCCAGCAGCTTAGCGGGAGGTGGGTCAGATACGCAGTATTTT. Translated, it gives CASSLAGGGSDTQYF.

In nucleotides, the CDR3 is TGCGCCAGCAGCTCCGTTGGCGGAAGCTCCTACAATGAGCAGTTCTTC. It is translated as CASSSVGGSSYNEQFF. The rearrangement joins TRBV4-3 to TRBJ2-1; D gene unclear. In germline, CDR1 is LGHNA, CDR2 YSLEER. This CDR3 contains 16 residues. V shed 5 bases and J shed 0 bases, with 14 bases lying between them.

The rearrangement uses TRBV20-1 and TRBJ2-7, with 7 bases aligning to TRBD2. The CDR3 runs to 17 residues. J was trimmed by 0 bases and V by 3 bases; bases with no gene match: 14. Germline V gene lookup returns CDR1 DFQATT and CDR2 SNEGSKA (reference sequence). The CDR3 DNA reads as TGCAGTGCTAGTTTTAAGCGGGACTACTGGAGCTCCTACGAGCAGTACTTC. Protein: CSASFKRDYWSSYEQYF.

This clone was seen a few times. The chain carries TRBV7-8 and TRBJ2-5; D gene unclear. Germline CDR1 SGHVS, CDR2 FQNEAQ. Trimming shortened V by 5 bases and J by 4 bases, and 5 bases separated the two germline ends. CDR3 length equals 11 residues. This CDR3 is CASSPSETQYF. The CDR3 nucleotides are TGTGCCAGCAGCCCTTCAGAGACCCAGTACTTC.

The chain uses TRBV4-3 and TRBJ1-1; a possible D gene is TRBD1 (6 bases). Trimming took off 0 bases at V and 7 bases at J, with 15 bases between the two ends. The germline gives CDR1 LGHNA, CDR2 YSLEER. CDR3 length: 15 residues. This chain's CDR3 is CASSQDQQGLLEAFF. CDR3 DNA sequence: TGCGCCAGCAGCCAAGATCAACAGGGCCTCCTTGAAGCTTTCTTT.

This chain's CDR3 is CASSQGPGQGTSEQYF. In DNA, the CDR3 is TGCGCCAGCAGCCAAGGTCCGGGACAGGGGACGAGCGAGCAGTACTTC. The chain links TRBV4-1 to TRBJ2-7, with TRBD1 matching 10 bases. The V gene end was trimmed by 1 base and the J gene end by 6 bases; junction bases not matched to a gene: 9. The CDR3 totals 16 residues. Germline-derived CDR1 and CDR2 are MGHRA and YSYEKL.

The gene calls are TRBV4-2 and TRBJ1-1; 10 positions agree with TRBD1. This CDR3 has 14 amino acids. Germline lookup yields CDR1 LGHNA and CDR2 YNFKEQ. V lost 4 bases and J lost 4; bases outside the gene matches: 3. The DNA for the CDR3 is TGTGCCAGCAGCCGGGACAGGGGAAGCACTGAAGCTTTCTTT. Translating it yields CASSRDRGSTEAFF.

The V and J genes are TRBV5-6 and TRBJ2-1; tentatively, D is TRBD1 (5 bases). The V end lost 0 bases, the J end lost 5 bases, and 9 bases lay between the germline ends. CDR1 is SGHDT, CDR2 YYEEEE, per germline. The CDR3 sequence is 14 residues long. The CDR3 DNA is TGTGCCAGCAGCTTGGGACAGCCACACAATGAGCAGTTCTTC. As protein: CASSLGQPHNEQFF.

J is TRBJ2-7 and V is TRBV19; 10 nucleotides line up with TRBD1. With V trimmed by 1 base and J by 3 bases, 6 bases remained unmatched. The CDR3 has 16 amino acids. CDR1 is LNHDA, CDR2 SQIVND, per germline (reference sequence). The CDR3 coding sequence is TGTGCCAGTAGTATAGGCCCGGGACAGGGGAGCTACGAGCAGTACTTC. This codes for CASSIGPGQGSYEQYF.

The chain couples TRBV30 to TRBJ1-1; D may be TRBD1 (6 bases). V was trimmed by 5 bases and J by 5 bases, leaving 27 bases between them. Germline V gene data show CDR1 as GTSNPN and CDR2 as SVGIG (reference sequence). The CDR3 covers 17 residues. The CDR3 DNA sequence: TGTGCCTGGTCGGGCGGCGGGGGGCCGGGTTTGGAAACTGAAGCTTTCTTT. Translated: CAWSGGGGPGLETEAFF.

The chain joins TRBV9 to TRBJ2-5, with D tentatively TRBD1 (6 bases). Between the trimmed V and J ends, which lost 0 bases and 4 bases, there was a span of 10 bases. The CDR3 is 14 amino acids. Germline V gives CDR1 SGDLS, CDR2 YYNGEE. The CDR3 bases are TGTGCCAGCAGCGTAGCTGTAGGGGGAGAGACCCAGTACTTC. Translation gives CASSVAVGGETQYF.

The CDR3 coding sequence is TGTGCCAGCAGCCTAGCGGGGGGGCCTCTCAATGAGCAGTTCTTC. It yields the protein CASSLAGGPLNEQFF. The chain is built from TRBV6-2 or TRBV6-3 and TRBJ2-1; 12 bases agree with TRBD2. The trim removed 6 bases at V and 6 bases at J, leaving 6 bases unmatched. In germline, CDR1 is MNHEY, CDR2 SVGEGT. There are 15 residues in the CDR3.

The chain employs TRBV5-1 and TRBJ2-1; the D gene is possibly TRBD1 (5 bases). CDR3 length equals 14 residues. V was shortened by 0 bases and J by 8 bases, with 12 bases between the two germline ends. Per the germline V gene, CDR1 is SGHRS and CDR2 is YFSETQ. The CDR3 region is CASSLDAQGYEQFF. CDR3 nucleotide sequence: TGCGCCAGCAGCTTGGATGCCCAGGGCTATGAGCAGTTCTTC.

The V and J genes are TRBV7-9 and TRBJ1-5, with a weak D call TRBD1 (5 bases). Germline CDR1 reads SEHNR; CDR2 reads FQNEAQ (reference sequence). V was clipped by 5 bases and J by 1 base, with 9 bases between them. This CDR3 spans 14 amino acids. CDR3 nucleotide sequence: TGTGCCAGCAGCCCAGGGTCGAGCAATCAGCCCCAGCATTTT. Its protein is CASSPGSSNQPQHF. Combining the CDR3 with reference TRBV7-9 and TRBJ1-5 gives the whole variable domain DTGVSQNPRHKITKRGQNVTFRCDPISEHNRLYWYRQTLGQGPEFLTYFQNEAQLEKSRLLSDRFSAERPKGSFSTLEIQRTEQGDSAMYLCASSPGSSNQPQHFGDGTRLSIL.

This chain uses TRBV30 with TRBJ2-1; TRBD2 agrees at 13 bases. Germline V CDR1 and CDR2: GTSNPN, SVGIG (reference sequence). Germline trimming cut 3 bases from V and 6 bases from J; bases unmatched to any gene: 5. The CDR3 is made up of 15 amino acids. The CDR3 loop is CAWRAGTSGINEQFF. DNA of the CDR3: TGTGCCTGGAGAGCCGGGACTAGCGGGATCAATGAGCAGTTCTTC.

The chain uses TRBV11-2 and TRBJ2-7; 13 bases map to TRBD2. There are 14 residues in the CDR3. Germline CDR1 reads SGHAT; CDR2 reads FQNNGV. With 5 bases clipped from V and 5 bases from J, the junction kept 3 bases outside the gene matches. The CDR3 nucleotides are TGTGCCAGCAGCCGACTAGCGGGAGGCCACGAGCAGTACTTC. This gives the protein CASSRLAGGHEQYF.

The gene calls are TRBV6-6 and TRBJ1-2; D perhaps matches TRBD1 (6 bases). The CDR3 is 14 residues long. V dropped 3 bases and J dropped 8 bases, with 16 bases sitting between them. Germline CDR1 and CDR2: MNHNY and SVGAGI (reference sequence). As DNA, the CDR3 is TGTGCCAGCAGTTATGGGGGCGCCCAGGAAGGCTACACCTTC. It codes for CASSYGGAQEGYTF.

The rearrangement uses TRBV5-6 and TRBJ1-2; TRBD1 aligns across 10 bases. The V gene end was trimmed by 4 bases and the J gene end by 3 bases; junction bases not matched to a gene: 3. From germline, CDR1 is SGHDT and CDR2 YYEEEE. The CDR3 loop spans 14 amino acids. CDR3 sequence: CASSSGTGDYGYTF. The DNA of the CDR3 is TGTGCCAGCAGCAGCGGGACAGGGGACTATGGCTACACCTTC.

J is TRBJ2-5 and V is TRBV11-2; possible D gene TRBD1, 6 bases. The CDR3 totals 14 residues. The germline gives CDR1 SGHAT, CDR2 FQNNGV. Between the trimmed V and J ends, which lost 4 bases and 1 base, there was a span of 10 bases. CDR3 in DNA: TGTGCCAGCAGCTCAAGCAGGGGCCAAGAGACCCAGTACTTC. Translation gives CASSSSRGQETQYF.

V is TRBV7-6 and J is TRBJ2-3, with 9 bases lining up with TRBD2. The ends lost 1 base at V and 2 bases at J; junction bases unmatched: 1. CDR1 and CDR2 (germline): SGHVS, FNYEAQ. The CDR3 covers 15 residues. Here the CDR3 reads CASSLGGGATDTQYF. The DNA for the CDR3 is TGTGCCAGCAGCTTAGGCGGGGGGGCCACAGATACGCAGTATTTT.